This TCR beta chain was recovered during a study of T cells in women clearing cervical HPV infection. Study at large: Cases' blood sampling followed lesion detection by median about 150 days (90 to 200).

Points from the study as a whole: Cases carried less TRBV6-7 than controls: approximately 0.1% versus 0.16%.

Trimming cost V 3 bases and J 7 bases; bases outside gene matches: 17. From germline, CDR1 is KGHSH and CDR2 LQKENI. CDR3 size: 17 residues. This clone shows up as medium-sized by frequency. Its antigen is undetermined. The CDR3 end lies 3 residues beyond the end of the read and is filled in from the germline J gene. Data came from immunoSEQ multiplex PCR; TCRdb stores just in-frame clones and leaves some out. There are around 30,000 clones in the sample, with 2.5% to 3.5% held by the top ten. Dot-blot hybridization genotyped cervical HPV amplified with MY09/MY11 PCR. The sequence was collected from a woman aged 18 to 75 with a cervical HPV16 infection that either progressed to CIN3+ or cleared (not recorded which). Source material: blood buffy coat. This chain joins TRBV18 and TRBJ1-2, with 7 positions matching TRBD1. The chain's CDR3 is CASSPAGTVASRGGYTF. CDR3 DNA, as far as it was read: TGTGCCAGCTCACCGGCGGGGACAGTGGCCTCGCGGGGTGGC. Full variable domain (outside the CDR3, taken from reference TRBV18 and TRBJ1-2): NAGVMQNPRHLVRRRGQEARLRCSPMKGHSHVYWYRQLPEEGLKFMVYLQKENIIDESGMPKERFSAEFPKEGPSILRIQQVVRGDSAAYFCASSPAGTVASRGGYTFGSGTRLTVV.